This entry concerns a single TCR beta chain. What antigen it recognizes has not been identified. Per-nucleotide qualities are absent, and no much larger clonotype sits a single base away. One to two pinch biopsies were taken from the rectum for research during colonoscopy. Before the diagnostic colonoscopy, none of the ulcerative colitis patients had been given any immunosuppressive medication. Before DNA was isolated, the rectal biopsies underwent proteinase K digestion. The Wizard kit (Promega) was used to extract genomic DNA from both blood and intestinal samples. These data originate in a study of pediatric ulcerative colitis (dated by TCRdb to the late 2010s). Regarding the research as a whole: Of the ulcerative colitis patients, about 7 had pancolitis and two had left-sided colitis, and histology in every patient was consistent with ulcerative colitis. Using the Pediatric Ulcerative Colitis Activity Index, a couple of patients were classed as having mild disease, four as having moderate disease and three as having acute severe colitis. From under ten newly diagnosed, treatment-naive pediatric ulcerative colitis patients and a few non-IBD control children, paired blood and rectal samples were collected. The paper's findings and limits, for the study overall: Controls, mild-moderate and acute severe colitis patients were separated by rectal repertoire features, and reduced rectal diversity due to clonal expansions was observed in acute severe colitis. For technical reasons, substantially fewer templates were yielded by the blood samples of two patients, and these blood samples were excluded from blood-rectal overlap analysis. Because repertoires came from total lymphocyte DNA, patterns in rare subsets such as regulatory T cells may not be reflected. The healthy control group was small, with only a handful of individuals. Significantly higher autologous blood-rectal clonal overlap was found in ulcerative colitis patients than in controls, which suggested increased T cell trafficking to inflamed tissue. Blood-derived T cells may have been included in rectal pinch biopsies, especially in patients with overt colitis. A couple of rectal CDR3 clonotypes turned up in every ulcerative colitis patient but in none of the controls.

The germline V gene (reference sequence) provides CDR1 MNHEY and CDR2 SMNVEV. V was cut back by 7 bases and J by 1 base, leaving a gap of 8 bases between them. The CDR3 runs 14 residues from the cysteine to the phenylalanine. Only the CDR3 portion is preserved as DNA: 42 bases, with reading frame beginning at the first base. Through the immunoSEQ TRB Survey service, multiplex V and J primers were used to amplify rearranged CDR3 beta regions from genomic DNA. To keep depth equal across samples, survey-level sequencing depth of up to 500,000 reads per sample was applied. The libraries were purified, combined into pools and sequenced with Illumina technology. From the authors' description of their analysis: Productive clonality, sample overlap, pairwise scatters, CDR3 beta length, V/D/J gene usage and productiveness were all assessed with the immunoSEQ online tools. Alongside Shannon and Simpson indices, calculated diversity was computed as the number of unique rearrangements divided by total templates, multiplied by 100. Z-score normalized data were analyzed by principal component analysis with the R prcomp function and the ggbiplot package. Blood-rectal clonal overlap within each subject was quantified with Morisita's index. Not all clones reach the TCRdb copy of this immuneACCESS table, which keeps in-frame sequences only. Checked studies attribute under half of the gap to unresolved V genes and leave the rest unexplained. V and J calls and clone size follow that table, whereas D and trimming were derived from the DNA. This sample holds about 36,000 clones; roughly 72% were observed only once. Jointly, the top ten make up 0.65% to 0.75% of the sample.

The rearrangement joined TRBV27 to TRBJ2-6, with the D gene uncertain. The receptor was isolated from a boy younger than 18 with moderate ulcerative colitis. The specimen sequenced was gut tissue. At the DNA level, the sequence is TGTGCCAGCACCTTCATATCTGGGGCCAACGTCCTGACTTTC. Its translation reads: CASTFISGANVLTF.